A selection of T cell receptor beta chains follows, all from one sample in a study of blood T cell repertoires in COVID-19. TCRdb's copy holds only in-frame clones and misses some; the assay was immunoSEQ multiplex PCR. The sample holds hundreds of thousands of clones, approximately 89% seen once. Sequencing was performed on peripheral blood. The receptors come from an older woman with acute or convalescent COVID-19. Both conserved end residues are part of each CDR3. Each record gives: CDR3 length, clone size, V gene, J gene, CDR3 protein. Expanded clones get a size class; other rows say once, few or many, or leave the size out.

>15|NA|TRBV29-1|TRBJ2-1
CSVDAGVSSYNEQFF
>16|NA|TRBV7-2|TRBJ2-7
CASSSTGTGLVYEQYF
>16|once|TRBV19|TRBJ1-3
CASSMDRANHGNTIYF
>11|NA|TRBV5-5|TRBJ1-1
CASSGGPEAFF
>13|NA|TRBV7-2|TRBJ2-7
CASRPGTGWEQYF
>15|NA|TRBV6-6|TRBJ2-2
CASSYGGGAAGELFF
>13|few|TRBV15|TRBJ2-2
CATSSFGIGELFF
>18|NA|TRBV4-1|TRBJ2-1
CASSQDWGGGMSYNEQFF
>14|NA|TRBV2|TRBJ1-1
CASSPGDSNTEAFF
>17|NA|TRBV25-1|TRBJ2-3
CASSESGAGGSTDTQYF
>16|NA|TRBV18|TRBJ2-3
CASSSSTGASTDTQYF
>15|NA|TRBV18|TRBJ2-1
CASSPTAESADEQFF
>13|NA|TRBV6-5|TRBJ2-1
CASRRAGHNEQFF
>12|NA|TRBV28|TRBJ1-2
CASRQGTYGYTF
>20|NA|TRBV14|TRBJ2-7
CASSQGQWRKWDRGLGEQYF
>14|NA|TRBV7-9|TRBJ1-5
CASSSGQSNQPQHF
>12|NA|TRBV29-1|TRBJ1-2
CSGETGRYGYTF
>14|NA|TRBV19|TRBJ2-4
CASSITGGKNIQYF
>15|NA|TRBV5-1|TRBJ2-3
CASSELAGGQDTQYF
>14|few|TRBV25-1|TRBJ2-7
CASSELAEDYEQYF
>15|NA|TRBV5-1|TRBJ2-1
CASSPGQGAYNEQFF